These T cell receptor beta chains were read from a single sample in a study of blood T cell repertoires in COVID-19. The method was immunoSEQ multiplex PCR; TCRdb's version includes in-frame clones alone and lacks a portion of them. The table has about 90,000 clones, just under 85% seen once. Specimen: peripheral blood. These receptors originate from an older woman with active or convalescent COVID-19. Both conserved end residues are part of each CDR3. D genes are given only for firm matches. Clone size is given for some rows only: seen once, a few or many times, or a class if the clone is expanded.

D: TRBD1
size: -
J: TRBJ2-5
V: TRBV6-5
DNA: TGTGCCAGCAGGGGGACAGTCCACCAAGAGACCCAGTACTTC
CDR3: CASRGTVHQETQYF

D: -
size: -
J: TRBJ1-4
V: TRBV5-6
DNA: TGTGCCAGCAACTCCGTCGCGGATACTAATGAAAAACTGTTTTTT
CDR3: CASNSVADTNEKLFF

D: TRBD1
size: -
J: TRBJ1-4
V: TRBV19
DNA: TGTGCCAGTAGCCACCTACAGGGGGCTAGTGAAAAACTGTTTTTT
CDR3: CASSHLQGASEKLFF

D: TRBD1
size: -
J: TRBJ2-7
V: TRBV25-1
DNA: TGTGCCAGCAGTGCGTCGGACAGGGGCTCCTACGAGCAGTACTTC
CDR3: CASSASDRGSYEQYF

D: TRBD1
size: -
J: TRBJ1-6
V: TRBV4-1
DNA: TGCGCCAGCAGCCAAGATACTTCGAATCAGGGGGCTTCACCCCTCCACTTT
CDR3: CASSQDTSNQGASPLHF

D: TRBD1
size: -
J: TRBJ2-7
V: TRBV11-2
DNA: TGTGCCAGCAGCTTCATTCAGGGGGCCCCCGGGGGCTCCTACGAGCAGTACTTC
CDR3: CASSFIQGAPGGSYEQYF

D: TRBD1
size: -
J: TRBJ2-7
V: TRBV6-5
DNA: TGTGCCGGGAAGGGACAGGGGTTAGCCGAGCAGTACTTC
CDR3: CAGKGQGLAEQYF

D: TRBD1
size: -
J: TRBJ2-3
V: TRBV3-1/TRBV3-2
DNA: TGTGCCAGCAGCCAAGCCAGACAGGGATACACAGATACGCAGTATTTT
CDR3: CASSQARQGYTDTQYF

D: TRBD1
size: -
J: TRBJ2-7
V: TRBV2
DNA: TGTGCCAGCAGAAACAGGGGAAATGATTACGAGCAGTACTTC
CDR3: CASRNRGNDYEQYF

D: -
size: few
J: TRBJ1-2
V: TRBV5-1
DNA: TGCGCCAGCAGCGTCGGGACTTTATATGGCTACACCTTC
CDR3: CASSVGTLYGYTF

D: TRBD1
size: -
J: TRBJ1-5
V: TRBV7-2
DNA: TGTGCCAGCAGCTTGGGACAGGGCAATCAGCCCCAGCATTTT
CDR3: CASSLGQGNQPQHF

D: TRBD1
size: -
J: TRBJ1-6
V: TRBV24-1
DNA: TGTGCCACCAGTGATGGAAAGGGGGCAACTAATTCACCCCTCCACTTT
CDR3: CATSDGKGATNSPLHF

D: TRBD1
size: -
J: TRBJ2-7
V: TRBV3-1/TRBV3-2
DNA: TGTGCCAGCAGCCCCCGGGGACAGGGGGCCTCCTACGAGCAGTACTTC
CDR3: CASSPRGQGASYEQYF

D: -
size: -
J: TRBJ1-2
V: TRBV25-1
DNA: TGTGCCAGCAGTGAAGAAGGCCCCACGGGTGGCTACACCTTC
CDR3: CASSEEGPTGGYTF

D: TRBD1
size: -
J: TRBJ2-3
V: TRBV29-1
DNA: TGCAGCGTGGGACAGGGGACAGATACGCAGTATTTT
CDR3: CSVGQGTDTQYF

D: -
size: -
J: TRBJ1-2
V: TRBV6-5
DNA: TGTGCCAGCAGTTACGGGAGGGGCGACTATGGCTACACCTTC
CDR3: CASSYGRGDYGYTF